Listed below are T cell receptor beta chains from one sample, sequenced in a study of identical twins. TCRdb passed the 5' RACE reads through MiXCR, listing each CDR3 protein once. The sample lists 510,000 or so distinct CDR3 sequences, 12% to 15% seen once, with 0.35% to 0.45% in the top ten. Another study also made use of these data, one on yellow fever vaccine responses in identical twins.

The specimen sequenced was CD4+ T cells sorted from blood. The receptors derive from a woman between 18 and 30 years old in good health. The CDR3 runs from the conserved cysteine through the conserved F or W. A D gene is named only where the DNA matches it firmly. Size tells how often a clone was seen (once, few, many) or the class of an expanded clone, and some rows leave it out.

j_call,d_call,v_call,clone_size,cdr3_nt,cdr3_aa
TRBJ1-4,-,TRBV20-1,-,TGCATCGGACGCCAGGGGGAAAAACTGTTTTTT,CIGRQGEKLFF
TRBJ2-2,-,TRBV5-1,few,TGCGCCAGTGGTGCAGGGCGGAACACCGGGGAGCTGTTTTTT,CASGAGRNTGELFF
TRBJ2-1,TRBD2,TRBV9,few,TGTGCCAGCAGCGTAGAGCCTAGCGGGTTATACAATGAGCAGTTCTTC,CASSVEPSGLYNEQFF
TRBJ1-2,-,TRBV18,few,TGTGCCAGCTCACCATATCCAGGGGACTATGGCTACACCTTC,CASSPYPGDYGYTF
TRBJ2-3,TRBD2,TRBV7-9,many,TGTGCCAGCAGCTTGGATACTAGCGCTCACATCACAGATACGCAGTATTTT,CASSLDTSAHITDTQYF
TRBJ2-3,TRBD2,TRBV5-1,few,TGCGCCAGCAGCTACGGTAGCGGGAGATCGGGTGCAGATACGCAGTATTTT,CASSYGSGRSGADTQYF
TRBJ2-7,TRBD2,TRBV20-1,few,TGCAGTGCTAGAGAAGCTAGCGGGAGGGACGGCGAGCAGTACTTC,CSAREASGRDGEQYF
TRBJ2-5,TRBD1,TRBV20-1,-,TGCAGTGCAGGGGGCCCCCTCCAAAAGGAGACCCAGTACTTC,CSAGGPLQKETQYF
TRBJ2-2,TRBD2,TRBV12-5,-,TGTGCTAGTGGTTTTGTCCGGGCTAGCGGGAGTACGGTGAACACCGGGGAGCTGTTTTTT,CASGFVRASGSTVNTGELFF
TRBJ2-2,-,TRBV5-1,once,TGCGCCAGCAACTTCAGGGTTGCCGGGGAGCTGTTTTTT,CASNFRVAGELFF
TRBJ2-1,TRBD2,TRBV20-1,few,TGCAGTGCTATGAGGCTAGCGGGAGGGAATGAGCAGTTCTTC,CSAMRLAGGNEQFF
TRBJ2-1,TRBD2,TRBV9,-,TGTGCCAGCAGCCCCACTAGCGGGAGTGGTAATGAGCAGTTCTTC,CASSPTSGSGNEQFF
TRBJ2-2,-,TRBV18,-,TGTGCCAGCTCATTCCTAGACGACGGGGAGCTGTTTTTT,CASSFLDDGELFF
TRBJ2-7,-,TRBV5-6,few,TGTGCCAGCAGCTTTGGCAGGGCCCCCTACGAGCAGTACTTC,CASSFGRAPYEQYF
TRBJ1-2,-,TRBV20-1,few,TGCAGTGCTAGAAGGGATCAGGGGAAAGCTAACTATGGCTACACCTTC,CSARRDQGKANYGYTF
TRBJ2-7,-,TRBV12-3/TRBV12-4,many,TGTGCCAGCAGTTCCGCGCGGTTTGGAGAGTTCCTCTACGAGCAGTACTTC,CASSSARFGEFLYEQYF
TRBJ2-2,-,TRBV20-1,-,TGCAGTGCCAACGACGGCACCGGGGAGCTGTTTTTT,CSANDGTGELFF
TRBJ2-3,-,TRBV5-1,few,TGCGCCAGCAGCTCCAGATCTAGCACAGATACGCAGTATTTT,CASSSRSSTDTQYF
TRBJ2-2,-,TRBV20-1,-,TGCAGTGCTAGGAGGGACGGGACCAGCGGGGAGCTGTTTTTT,CSARRDGTSGELFF
TRBJ2-7,-,TRBV27,-,TGTGCCAGCCAGCCCGTGCAGGGAAGTTACGAGCAGTACTTC,CASQPVQGSYEQYF
TRBJ1-2,-,TRBV20-1,-,TGCAGTGCTAGAGATGGGGGAGTTGTTAACTATGGCTACACCTTC,CSARDGGVVNYGYTF
TRBJ2-2,TRBD1,TRBV20-1,few,TGCAGTGCTAGAGATCCCGGGACAGTAGACGGGGAGCTGTTTTTT,CSARDPGTVDGELFF
TRBJ2-5,-,TRBV7-2,many,TGTGCCAGCAGCTGGGGACAATTACAAGAGACCCAGTACTTC,CASSWGQLQETQYF
TRBJ2-5,-,TRBV5-1,few,TGCGCCAGCAGCGGGCTTCAGGTGGGGGAGACCCAGTACTTC,CASSGLQVGETQYF
TRBJ2-1,TRBD2,TRBV15,few,TGTGCCACCAGCAGAGATCGAGGGGTAGCGGGAGTTGGCAATGAGCAGTTCTTC,CATSRDRGVAGVGNEQFF
TRBJ2-1,TRBD2,TRBV20-1,-,TGCACTACGTCCGGGACTAATCAACGTGAGCAGTTCTTC,CTTSGTNQREQFF
TRBJ2-3,-,TRBV10-2,-,TGCGCCAGCAGTGATCGAGCGGGCCATAACACAGATACGCAGTATTTT,CASSDRAGHNTDTQYF
TRBJ1-5,-,TRBV20-1,-,TGCAGTGCTGGCGGACAGACAGTCCTAAATCAGCCCCAGCATTTT,CSAGGQTVLNQPQHF
TRBJ2-3,TRBD2,TRBV5-1,-,TGCGCCAGCAGCCCCACCGGACTAGCGGGGGGGGAAGATACGCAGTATTTT,CASSPTGLAGGEDTQYF
TRBJ2-7,TRBD2,TRBV12-3/TRBV12-4,few,TGTGCCAGCAGTTATTCTAGCGGGAGCTACGAGCAGTACTTC,CASSYSSGSYEQYF
TRBJ2-3,TRBD2,TRBV24-1,-,TGTGCCACCAGTGATCCTCTAGCGGGAGCAGGTGATACGCAGTATTTT,CATSDPLAGAGDTQYF